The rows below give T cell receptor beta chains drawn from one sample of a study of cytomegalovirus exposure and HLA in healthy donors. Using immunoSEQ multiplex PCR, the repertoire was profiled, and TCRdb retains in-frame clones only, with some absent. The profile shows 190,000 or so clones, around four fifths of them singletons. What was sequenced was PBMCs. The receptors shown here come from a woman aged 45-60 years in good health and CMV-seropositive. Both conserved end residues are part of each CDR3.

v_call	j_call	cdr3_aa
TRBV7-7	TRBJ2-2	CASSLMAGRFANTGELFF
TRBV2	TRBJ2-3	CASRPGTSGGGTQYF
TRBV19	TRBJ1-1	CASSIIRDGWHTEAFF
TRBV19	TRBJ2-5	CASSPLNERGARGTQYF
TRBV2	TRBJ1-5	CASSGTGASNQPQHF
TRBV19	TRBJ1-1	CASSPWTAGDTEAFF
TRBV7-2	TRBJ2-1	CASSSRYNEQFF
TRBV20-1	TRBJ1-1	CNVGRGTLAFF
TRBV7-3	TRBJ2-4	CASSSPTSGENSQYF
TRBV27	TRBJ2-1	CAGSLNELAPYNEQFF
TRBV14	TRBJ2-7	CASSHGLAGGPNEQYF
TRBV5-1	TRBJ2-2	CASSLDTPTGELFF
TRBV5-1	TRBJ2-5	CASSFTGGGETQYF
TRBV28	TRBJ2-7	CASSPPGGGYEQYF
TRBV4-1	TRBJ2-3	CASSQEGRGPDTQYF
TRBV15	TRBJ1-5	CATSRDSLYRGLRQPQHF
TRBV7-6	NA	CASSLLPGGDSSYEQYF
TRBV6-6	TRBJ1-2	CASSYTGNYGYTF
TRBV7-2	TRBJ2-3	CASIQGGSEDTQYF
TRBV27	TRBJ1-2	CASRGQGGGYTF
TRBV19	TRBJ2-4	CASSRQQGGGNIQYF
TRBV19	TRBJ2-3	CASSDHIREDTQYF
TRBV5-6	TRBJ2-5	CASSLAPSGSQETQYF
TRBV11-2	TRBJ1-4	CASSLTSGFPTNEKLFF
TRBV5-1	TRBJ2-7	CASSLEEGAYEQYF
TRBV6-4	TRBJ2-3	CASSDSTSGGADTQYF
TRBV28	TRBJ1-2	CASSQGGAGRGARPGYTF
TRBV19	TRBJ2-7	CASSRWTSGNEQYF
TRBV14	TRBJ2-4	CASSPRQGLAKNIQYF
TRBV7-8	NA	CASSRGYEQYF
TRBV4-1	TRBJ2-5	CASSQDGGGGEETQYF
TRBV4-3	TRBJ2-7	CASSQKQGAGEQYF
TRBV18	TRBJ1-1	CASSPGEGGTEAFF
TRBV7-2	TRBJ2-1	CASSLLAGGLNEQFF
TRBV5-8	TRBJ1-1	CASSSIYGQGTEAFF
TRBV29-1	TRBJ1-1	CSVEGGGPWTEAFF
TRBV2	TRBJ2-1	CARRPGQGSNEQFF
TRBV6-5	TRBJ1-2	CASSYRHSGGNYGYTF
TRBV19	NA	CASSTLVDSFYEQYF
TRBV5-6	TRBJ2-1	CASSLGQGLTYNEQFF
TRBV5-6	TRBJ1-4	CASSFPGTGGEKLFF
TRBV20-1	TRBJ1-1	CSAVQGTEAFF
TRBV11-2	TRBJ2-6	CASSLGGVGANVLTF
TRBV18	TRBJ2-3	CASSLPGPSKGWSGDTQYF
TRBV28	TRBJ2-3	CASSYRGGYTDTQYF
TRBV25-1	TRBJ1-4	CASSHQGTNEKLFF
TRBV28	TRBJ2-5	CASNPAGGLAEQETQYF
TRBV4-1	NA	CASSQGQGLYEQYF
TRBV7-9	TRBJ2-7	CASSFGGTSYEQYF
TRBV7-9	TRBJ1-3	CASSTDRGSGNTIYF
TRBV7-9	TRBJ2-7	CSSSLGRGIHSYEQYF
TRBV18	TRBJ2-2	CASSPIGLNTGELFF
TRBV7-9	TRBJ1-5	CASSLGQGQPQHF